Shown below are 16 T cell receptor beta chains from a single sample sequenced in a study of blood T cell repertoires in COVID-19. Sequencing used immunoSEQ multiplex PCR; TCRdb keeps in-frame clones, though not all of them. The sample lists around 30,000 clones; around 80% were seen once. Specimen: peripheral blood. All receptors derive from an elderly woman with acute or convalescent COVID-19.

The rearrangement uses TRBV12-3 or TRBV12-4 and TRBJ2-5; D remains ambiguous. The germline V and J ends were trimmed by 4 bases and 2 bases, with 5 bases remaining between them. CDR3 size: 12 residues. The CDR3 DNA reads TGTGCCAGCAGTTACTGGCAAGAGACCCAGTACTTC. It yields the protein CASSYWQETQYF.

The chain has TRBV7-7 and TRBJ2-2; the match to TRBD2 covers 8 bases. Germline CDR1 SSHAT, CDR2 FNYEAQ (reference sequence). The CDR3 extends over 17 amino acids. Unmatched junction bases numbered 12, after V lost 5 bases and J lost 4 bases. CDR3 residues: CASSPTRGGMGTGELFF. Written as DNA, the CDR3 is TGTGCCAGCAGCCCCACCCGGGGGGGCATGGGCACCGGGGAGCTGTTTTTT.

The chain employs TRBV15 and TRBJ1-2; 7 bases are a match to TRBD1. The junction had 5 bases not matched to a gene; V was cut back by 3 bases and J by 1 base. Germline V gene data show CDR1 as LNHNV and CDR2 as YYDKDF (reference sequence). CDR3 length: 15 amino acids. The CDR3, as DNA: TGTGCCACCAGCAGTCAGCGACAGGGTAACTATGGCTACACCTTC. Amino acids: CATSSQRQGNYGYTF.

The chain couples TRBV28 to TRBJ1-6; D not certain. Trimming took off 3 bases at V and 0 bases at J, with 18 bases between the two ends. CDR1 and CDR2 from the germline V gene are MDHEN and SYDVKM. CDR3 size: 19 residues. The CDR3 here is CASSLAGRTGSSYNSPLHF. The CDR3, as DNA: TGTGCCAGCAGTTTGGCCGGGCGAACCGGGAGCTCCTATAATTCACCCCTCCACTTT. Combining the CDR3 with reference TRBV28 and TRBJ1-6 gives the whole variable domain DVKVTQSSRYLVKRTGEKVFLECVQDMDHENMFWYRQDPGLGLRLIYFSYDVKMKEKGDIPEGYSVSREKKERFSLILESASTNQTSMYLCASSLAGRTGSSYNSPLHFGNGTRLTVT.

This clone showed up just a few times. The DNA for the CDR3 is TGTGCCAGTAGTACGATAGCCTCCTACGAGCAGTACTTC. It translates to CASSTIASYEQYF. The J gene is TRBJ2-7, the V gene TRBV19; D remains unclear. The V and J ends lost 4 bases and 0 bases respectively, with 7 bases between them. The CDR3 sequence is 13 residues long. Looked up from germline, CDR1 is LNHDA and CDR2 is SQIVND (reference sequence).

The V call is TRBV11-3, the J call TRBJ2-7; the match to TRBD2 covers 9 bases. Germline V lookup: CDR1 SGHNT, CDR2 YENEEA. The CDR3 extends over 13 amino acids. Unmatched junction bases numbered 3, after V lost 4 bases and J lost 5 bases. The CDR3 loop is CASSSSGTHEQYF. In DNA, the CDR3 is TGTGCCAGCAGCTCTAGCGGGACACACGAGCAGTACTTC.

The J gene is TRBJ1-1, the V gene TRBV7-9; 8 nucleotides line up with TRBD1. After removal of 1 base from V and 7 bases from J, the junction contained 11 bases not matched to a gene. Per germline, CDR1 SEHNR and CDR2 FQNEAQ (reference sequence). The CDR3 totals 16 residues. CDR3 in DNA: TGTGCCAGCAGCTTAGATGTAGGACAGGGAGGTAGTGAAGCTTTCTTT. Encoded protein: CASSLDVGQGGSEAFF.

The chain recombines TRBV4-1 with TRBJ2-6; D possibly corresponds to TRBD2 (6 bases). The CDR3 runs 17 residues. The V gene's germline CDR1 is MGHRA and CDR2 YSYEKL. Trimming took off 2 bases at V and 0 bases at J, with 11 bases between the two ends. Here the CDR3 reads CASSQRRGASGANVLTF. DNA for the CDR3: TGCGCCAGCAGCCAAAGGAGGGGCGCCTCTGGGGCCAACGTCCTGACTTTC.

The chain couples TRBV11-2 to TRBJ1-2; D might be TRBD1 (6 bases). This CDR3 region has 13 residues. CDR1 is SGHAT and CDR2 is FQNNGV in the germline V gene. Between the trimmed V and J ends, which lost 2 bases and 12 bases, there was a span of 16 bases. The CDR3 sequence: CASSLRTVSRDTF. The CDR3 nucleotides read TGTGCCAGCAGCTTACGGACAGTTTCAAGGGACACCTTC.

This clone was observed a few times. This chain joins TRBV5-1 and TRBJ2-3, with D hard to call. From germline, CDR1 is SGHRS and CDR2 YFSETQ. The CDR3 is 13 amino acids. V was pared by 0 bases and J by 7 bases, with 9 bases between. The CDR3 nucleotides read TGCGCCAGCAGCTTGGGCGAGTTTAATACGCAGTATTTT. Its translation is CASSLGEFNTQYF. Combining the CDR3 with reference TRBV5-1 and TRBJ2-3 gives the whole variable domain KAGVTQTPRYLIKTRGQQVTLSCSPISGHRSVSWYQQTPGQGLQFLFEYFSETQRNKGNFPGRFSGRQFSNSRSEMNVSTLELGDSALYLCASSLGEFNTQYFGPGTRLTVL.

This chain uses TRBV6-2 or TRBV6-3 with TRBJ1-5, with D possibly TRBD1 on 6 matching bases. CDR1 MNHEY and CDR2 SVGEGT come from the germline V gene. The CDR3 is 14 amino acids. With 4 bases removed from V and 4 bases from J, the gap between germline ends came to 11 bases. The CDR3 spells CASSLYDRNQPQHF. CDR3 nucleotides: TGTGCCAGCAGTTTGTACGACAGGAATCAGCCCCAGCATTTT.

CDR3 sequence (DNA): TGCGCCAGCAGCTACTCAGGGGAGGGCGGCTACACCTTC. Its translation is CASSYSGEGGYTF. The chain uses TRBV5-1 and TRBJ1-2; possibly TRBD1 for D (6 bases). The length of the CDR3 is 13 residues. Trimming cost V 3 bases and J 8 bases, with 14 bases left between them. Germline lookup yields CDR1 SGHRS and CDR2 YFSETQ.

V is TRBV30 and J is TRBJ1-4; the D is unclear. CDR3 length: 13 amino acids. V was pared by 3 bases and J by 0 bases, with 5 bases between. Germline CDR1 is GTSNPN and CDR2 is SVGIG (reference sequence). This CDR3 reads CAWSSATNEKLFF. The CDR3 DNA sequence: TGTGCCTGGAGCTCCGCAACTAATGAAAAACTGTTTTTT.

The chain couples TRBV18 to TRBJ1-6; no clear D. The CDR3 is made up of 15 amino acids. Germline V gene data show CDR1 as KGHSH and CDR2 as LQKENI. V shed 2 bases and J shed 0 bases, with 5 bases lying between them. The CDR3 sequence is CASSPSGSYNSPLHF. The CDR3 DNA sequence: TGTGCCAGCTCACCAAGCGGCTCCTATAATTCACCCCTCCACTTT.

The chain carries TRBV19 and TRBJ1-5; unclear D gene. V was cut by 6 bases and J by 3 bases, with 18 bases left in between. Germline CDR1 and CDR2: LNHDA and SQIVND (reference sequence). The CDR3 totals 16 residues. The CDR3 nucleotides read TGTGCCAGTAGGCCGGGAGTGGGAGTTCCCAATCAGCCCCAGCATTTT. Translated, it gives CASRPGVGVPNQPQHF.

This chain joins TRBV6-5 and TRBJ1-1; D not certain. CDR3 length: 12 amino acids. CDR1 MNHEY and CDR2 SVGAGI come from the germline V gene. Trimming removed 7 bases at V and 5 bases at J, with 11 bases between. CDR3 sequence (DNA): TGTGCCAGCAAAACGGGTCGGACTGAAGCTTTCTTT. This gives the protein CASKTGRTEAFF.